This T cell receptor (beta chain) appears in the sequencing data of a study of cytomegalovirus exposure and HLA in healthy donors. Study-level points and caveats: The finding came from a later analysis; first-cohort TCR clusters tended to co-occur in the 120 or so validation repertoires. The classifier, whose performance was assessed in both the original and validation cohorts, reportedly diagnosed cytomegalovirus status with high specificity and sensitivity. In vitro experiments confirmed that three CMV-associated chains were specific for CMV antigens.

Sequenced by immunoSEQ multiplex PCR; TCRdb stores in-frame clones only, minus some. The data contain about 250,000 clones, about 90% of them seen just once; the ten biggest clones take up about 12%. This CDR3 is built from 14 residues. Germline V gene sequence: CDR1 SGDLS, CDR2 YYNGEE. Trimming stripped 0 bases from V and 5 bases from J, with 9 bases between. As concerns this clone: Its antigen remains unidentified.

The donors were part of the validation cohort, which consisted of under 150 subjects and was separate from the first cohort of 666 subjects. This chain uses TRBV9 with TRBJ1-5; D call uncertain. The TCR sequence derives from a young man in good health and CMV-seropositive. The specimen was PBMCs. In DNA form, the CDR3 reads TGTGCCAGCAGCGTAGGACGCGATTATCAGCCCCAGCATTTT. It specifies CASSVGRDYQPQHF.